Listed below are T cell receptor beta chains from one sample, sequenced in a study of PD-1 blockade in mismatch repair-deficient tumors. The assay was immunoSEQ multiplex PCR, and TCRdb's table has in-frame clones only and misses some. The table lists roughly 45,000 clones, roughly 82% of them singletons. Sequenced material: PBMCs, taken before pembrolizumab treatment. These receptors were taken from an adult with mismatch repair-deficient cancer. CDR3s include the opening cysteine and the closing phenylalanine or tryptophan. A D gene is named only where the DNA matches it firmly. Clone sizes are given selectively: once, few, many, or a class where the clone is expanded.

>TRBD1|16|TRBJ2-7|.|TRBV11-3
CASSLGSGQGTYEQYF
TGTGCCAGCAGCTTAGGTTCGGGACAGGGGACCTACGAGCAGTACTTC
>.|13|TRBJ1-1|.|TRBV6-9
CASSPRTDTEAFF
TGTGCCAGCAGTCCGCGGACGGACACTGAAGCTTTCTTT
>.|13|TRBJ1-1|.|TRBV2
CASSGAGTTEAFF
TGTGCCAGCAGTGGGGCGGGTACCACTGAAGCTTTCTTT
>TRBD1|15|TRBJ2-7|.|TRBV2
CASGDRTGTGDEQYF
TGTGCCAGCGGAGATCGAACCGGGACAGGGGATGAGCAGTACTTC
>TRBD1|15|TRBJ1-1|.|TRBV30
CAWREQSTGGNVAFF
TGTGCCTGGAGGGAACAATCGACAGGGGGGAATGTGGCTTTCTTT
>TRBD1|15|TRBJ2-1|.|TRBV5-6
CASSPGQGAHNEQFF
TGTGCCAGCAGCCCTGGACAGGGGGCCCACAATGAGCAGTTCTTC
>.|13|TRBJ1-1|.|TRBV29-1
CSVVTGTNTEAFF
TGCAGCGTTGTAACAGGGACGAACACTGAAGCTTTCTTT
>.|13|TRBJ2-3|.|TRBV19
CASRPGYTDTQYF
TGTGCCAGTCGCCCCGGCTACACAGATACGCAGTATTTT
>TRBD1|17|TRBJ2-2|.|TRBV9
CASSIGQGAMNTGELFF
TGTGCCAGCAGCATTGGACAGGGGGCTATGAACACCGGGGAGCTGTTTTTT
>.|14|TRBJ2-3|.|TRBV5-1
CASSEGTPTDTQYF
TGCGCCAGCAGCGAGGGGACCCCCACAGATACGCAGTATTTT
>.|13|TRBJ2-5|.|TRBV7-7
CASSQGVGETQYF
TGTGCTAGCTCTCAAGGGGTTGGAGAGACCCAGTACTTC
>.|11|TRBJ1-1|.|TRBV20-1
CSALGYTEAFF
TGCAGTGCTCTGGGTTACACTGAAGCTTTCTTT
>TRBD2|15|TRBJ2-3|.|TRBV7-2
CASSLSGRAEDTQYF
TGTGCCAGCAGCTTAAGCGGGAGGGCTGAAGATACGCAGTATTTT
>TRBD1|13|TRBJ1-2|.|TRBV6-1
CASTRDRDYGYTF
TGTGCCAGCACCCGGGACAGGGACTATGGCTACACCTTC
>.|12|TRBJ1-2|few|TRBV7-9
CASSLPAGGYTF
TGTGCCAGCAGTCTCCCGGCCGGCGGCTACACCTTC
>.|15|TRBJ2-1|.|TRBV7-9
CASQTGGSSYNEQFF
TGTGCCAGCCAGACTGGAGGGAGCTCCTACAATGAGCAGTTCTTC
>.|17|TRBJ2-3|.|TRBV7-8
CASSLVNGMGTADTQYF
TGTGCCAGCAGCCTCGTCAACGGCATGGGAACCGCAGATACGCAGTATTTT
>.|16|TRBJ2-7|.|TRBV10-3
CAISESRTPGSSEQYF
TGTGCCATCAGTGAGTCTAGGACCCCGGGGAGTAGCGAGCAGTACTTC
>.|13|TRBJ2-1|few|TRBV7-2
CASSPGDRSEQFF
TGTGCCAGCAGCCCCGGCGATCGAAGTGAGCAGTTCTTC
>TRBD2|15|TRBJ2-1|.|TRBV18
CASSPGLAGYNEQFF
TGTGCCAGCTCACCAGGACTAGCGGGCTACAATGAGCAGTTCTTC